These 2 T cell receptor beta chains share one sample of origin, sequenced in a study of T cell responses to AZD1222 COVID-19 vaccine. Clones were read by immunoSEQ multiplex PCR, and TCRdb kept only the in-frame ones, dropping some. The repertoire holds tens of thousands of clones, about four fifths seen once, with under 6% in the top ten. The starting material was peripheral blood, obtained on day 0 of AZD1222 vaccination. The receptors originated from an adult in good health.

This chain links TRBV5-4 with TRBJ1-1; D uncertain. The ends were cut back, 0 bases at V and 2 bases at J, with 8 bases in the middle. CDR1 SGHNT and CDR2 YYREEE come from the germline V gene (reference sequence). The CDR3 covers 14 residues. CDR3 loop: CASSLEKTNTEAFF. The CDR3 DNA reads TGTGCCAGCAGCTTGGAAAAAACAAACACTGAAGCTTTCTTT.

For the CDR3, the DNA is TGTGCCAGCAGCCCAGGCCTAGCGGGCCCCGGGGAGCTGTTTTTT. It is translated as CASSPGLAGPGELFF. The V call is TRBV7-7, the J call TRBJ2-2; 8 bases are shared with TRBD2. Germline assignment: CDR1 SSHAT and CDR2 FNYEAQ (reference sequence). V gave up 5 bases and J gave up 6 bases; unmatched junction bases: 8. The CDR3 is 15 amino acids.